Listed below are T cell receptor beta chains from one sample, sequenced in a study of T cells in Graves' hyperthyroidism and ophthalmopathy. One entry per CDR3 protein, called by TCRdb with MiXCR from the multiplex PCR reads. The data show roughly 600,000 distinct CDR3 sequences, approximately 15% seen once. The specimen sequenced was blood. The receptors shown here come from a woman aged 50 to 65 with Graves' ophthalmopathy. Both conserved end residues are part of each CDR3. Each record gives: J gene, V gene, clone size, CDR3 protein. Clone size is not always given. Where it is, it says once, few, many or a class for expanded clones.

TRBJ1-2,TRBV4-3,NA,CASSGGGGYTF
TRBJ2-5,TRBV7-9,many,CASSNRDRGEYQETQYF
TRBJ1-1,TRBV7-3,many,CASSSLGEGEAFF
TRBJ1-2,TRBV4-1,few,CASSQEARIKDYGYTF
TRBJ2-7,TRBV7-2,many,CASSLGGTGDEQYF
TRBJ2-5,TRBV11-3,many,CASSSSFERGETQYF
TRBJ1-1,TRBV6-1,many,CASSSNTLLGAVGNTEAFF
TRBJ2-1,TRBV24-1,NA,CATSGRQSTYNEQFF
TRBJ2-2,TRBV5-4,few,CASTGVNPGGPTGELFF
TRBJ2-7,TRBV20-1,NA,CSARGTSGAGYEQYF
TRBJ1-5,TRBV27,NA,CASSPSPYDRVSNQPQHF
TRBJ2-1,TRBV6-4,NA,CAGSSKHQSEQFF
TRBJ2-2,TRBV6-1,few,CASCGTSGSWSTGELFF
TRBJ2-2,TRBV19,NA,CASSILAGKGELFF
TRBJ2-3,TRBV10-3,few,CATRLREVGTDTQYF
TRBJ2-5,TRBV2,many,CASSEGRAETQYF
TRBJ2-5,TRBV6-2/TRBV6-3,NA,CASSNAQTQYF
TRBJ2-7,TRBV7-2,many,CASSPQANYEQYF
TRBJ2-3,TRBV28,many,CASTTMGASGPWGDTQYF
TRBJ1-3,TRBV29-1,once,CSGGGVVAGNTIYF
TRBJ2-3,TRBV12-3/TRBV12-4,few,CASSFAGLKKYTDTQYF
TRBJ1-1,TRBV18,many,CASSPLEKSPAFF
TRBJ1-6,TRBV20-1,NA,CSARDTGALGSPLHF
TRBJ1-4,TRBV4-1,NA,CASSQGDDNRIREKLFF
TRBJ2-1,TRBV20-1,many,CSARLAGGRYEQFF
TRBJ2-7,TRBV19,NA,CASSVDLGGSYEQYF
TRBJ2-1,TRBV12-5,NA,CASGLGNNEQLF
TRBJ2-7,TRBV5-6,many,CASSLIRAADYEQYF
TRBJ1-2,TRBV20-1,many,CSASAALDYGYTF
TRBJ1-2,TRBV18,few,CAGSPEGIPNYGYTF
TRBJ1-5,TRBV12-5,many,CASGLVREGQPQHF
TRBJ1-1,TRBV6-1,many,CASRQGVKTEAFF
TRBJ2-3,TRBV13,many,CASSSSRRGTDTQYF
TRBJ1-5,TRBV7-2,many,CASSLGRAHNQPQHF
TRBJ2-7,TRBV30,once,CAWSAGTPYEQYF